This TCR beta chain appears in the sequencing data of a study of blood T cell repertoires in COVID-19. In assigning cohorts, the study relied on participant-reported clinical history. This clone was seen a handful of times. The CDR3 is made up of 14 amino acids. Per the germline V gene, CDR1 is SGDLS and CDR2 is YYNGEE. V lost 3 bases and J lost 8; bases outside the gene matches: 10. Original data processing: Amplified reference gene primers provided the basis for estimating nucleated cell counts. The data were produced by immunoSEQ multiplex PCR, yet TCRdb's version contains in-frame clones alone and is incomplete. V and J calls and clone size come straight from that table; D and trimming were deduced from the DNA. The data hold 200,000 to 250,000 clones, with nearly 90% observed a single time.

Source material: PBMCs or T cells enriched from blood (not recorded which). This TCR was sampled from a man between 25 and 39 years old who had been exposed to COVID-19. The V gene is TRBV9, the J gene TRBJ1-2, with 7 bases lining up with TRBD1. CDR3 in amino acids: CASSGADRVGGYTF. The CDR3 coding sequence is TGTGCCAGCAGCGGGGCAGACAGGGTCGGGGGCTACACCTTC.